The rows below give T cell receptor beta chains drawn from one sample of a study of shared clonotypes between healthy human individuals. Measured with immunoSEQ multiplex PCR; TCRdb has only the in-frame clones, and not every one. Here the sample spans fewer than 700,000 clones, around three quarters being singletons. Material for sequencing was PBMCs. The receptor source for this set is a woman in her forties in good health. Some clones in this sample may be carry-over from other donors' samples. Each CDR3 is given with its conserved first and last residue. The D gene is left open where the match is weak. Rows may omit the clone size; those that give it use once, few, many or a size class.

TRBJ2-3 | . | . | TRBV29-1 | TGCAGCGTTGAGGCCGGGACTAGCACAGATACGCAGTATTTT | CSVEAGTSTDTQYF
TRBJ1-5 | . | . | TRBV15 | TGTGCCACCAGCAGAGGGCAGGCCGGGGGGCCCCAGCATTTT | CATSRGQAGGPQHF
TRBJ2-5 | . | TRBD1 | TRBV7-9 | TGTGCCAGCAGCCCTACGGACAGGGGGCGTTGGACTGAGCAAGAGACCCAGTACTTC | CASSPTDRGRWTEQETQYF
TRBJ2-1 | . | . | TRBV7-8 | TGTGCCAGCAGCTCAGGTTGGGGGGGCCCCTCCTACAATGAGCAGTTCTTC | CASSSGWGGPSYNEQFF
TRBJ2-2 | many | . | TRBV2 | TGTGCCAGCAGTGAGGCGGAACCGAACACCGGGGAGCTGTTTTTT | CASSEAEPNTGELFF
TRBJ2-3 | few | . | TRBV18 | TGTGCCAGCTCACCCCTTTCTCACACAGATACGCAGTATTTT | CASSPLSHTDTQYF
TRBJ1-1 | . | . | TRBV18 | TGTGCCAGCTCACCAGGGGGGTTTGACACTGAAGCTTTCTTT | CASSPGGFDTEAFF
TRBJ1-5 | many | . | TRBV9 | TGTGCCAGCAGCGTAGGTGGGGCAGGTCAGCCCCAGCATTTT | CASSVGGAGQPQHF
TRBJ2-5 | many | . | TRBV2 | TGTGCCAGCAGGGAGACCCAGTACTTC | CASRETQYF
TRBJ1-4 | . | . | TRBV6-1 | TGTGCCAGCAGTTGGGGGGGACAAGTTAATGAAAAACTGTTTTTT | CASSWGGQVNEKLFF
TRBJ1-2 | . | . | TRBV28 | TGTGCCAGTATGCCCCGAGGACAGCCTAACTATGGCTACACCTTC | CASMPRGQPNYGYTF
TRBJ2-5 | . | . | TRBV5-6 | TGTGCCAGCAGCTACGGGGTGGGTGTAGAGACCCAGTACTTC | CASSYGVGVETQYF
TRBJ2-2 | . | TRBD2 | TRBV19 | TGTGCCAGTAGTATCACTAGCGGCACCGGGGAGCTGTTTTTT | CASSITSGTGELFF
TRBJ2-2 | . | TRBD1 | TRBV9 | TGTGCCAGCAACTCCGGACAGGGGGGCGCCGGGGAGCTGTTTTTT | CASNSGQGGAGELFF
TRBJ2-7 | . | . | TRBV7-9 | TGTGCCAGCAGCTTAGACTCCTCCTCCTACGAGCAGTACTTC | CASSLDSSSYEQYF
TRBJ1-2 | few | . | TRBV4-3 | TGCGCCAGCAGCCAAGATCGCCAGATTTATGGCTACACCTTC | CASSQDRQIYGYTF
TRBJ2-2 | . | . | TRBV15 | TGTGCCACCAGCAGAGATCTTGGGGCCCGGGGGTCCGGGGAGCTGTTTTTT | CATSRDLGARGSGELFF
TRBJ2-6 | once | . | TRBV7-3 | TGTGCCAGCAGCCCCCGCCACAGCGCTGGGGCCAACGTCCTGACTTTC | CASSPRHSAGANVLTF
TRBJ1-1 | once | . | TRBV14 | TGTGCCAGCAGCCCCGGACGTACTGAAGCTTTCTTT | CASSPGRTEAFF
TRBJ2-3 | . | TRBD2 | TRBV29-1 | TGCAGCGGGGCGGGAGGACGACCAGATACGCAGTATTTT | CSGAGGRPDTQYF
TRBJ2-7 | . | . | TRBV18 | TGTGCCAGCTCACCACCTAATTCAGGGGACCACGAGCAGTACTTC | CASSPPNSGDHEQYF
TRBJ2-5 | few | TRBD2 | TRBV30 | TGTGCCTGGAGTACCGGGGGGGTGGAGACCCAGTACTTC | CAWSTGGVETQYF
TRBJ2-1 | . | TRBD2 | TRBV5-4 | TGTGCCAGCAGCACTACTAGCGGGGCATACAATGAGCAGTTCTTC | CASSTTSGAYNEQFF